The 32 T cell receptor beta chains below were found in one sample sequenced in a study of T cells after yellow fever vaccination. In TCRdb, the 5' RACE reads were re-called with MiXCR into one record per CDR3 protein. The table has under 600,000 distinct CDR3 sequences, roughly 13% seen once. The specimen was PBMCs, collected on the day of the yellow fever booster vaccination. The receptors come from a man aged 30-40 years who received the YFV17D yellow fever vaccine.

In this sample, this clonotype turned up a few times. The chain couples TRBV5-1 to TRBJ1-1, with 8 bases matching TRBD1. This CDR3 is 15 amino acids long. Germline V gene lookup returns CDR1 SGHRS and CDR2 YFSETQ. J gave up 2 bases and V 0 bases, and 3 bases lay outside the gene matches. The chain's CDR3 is CASSLEPGGNTEAFF. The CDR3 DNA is TGCGCCAGCAGCTTGGAGCCAGGGGGCAACACTGAAGCTTTCTTT.

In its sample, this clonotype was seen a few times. The CDR3 sequence: CASSHIQEGQQAFF. The CDR3 region has the DNA TGTGCCAGCAGCCACATACAAGAGGGACAGCAAGCTTTCTTT. The chain carries TRBV3-1 and TRBJ1-1; 7 nucleotides line up with TRBD1. The CDR3 loop spans 14 amino acids. The germline CDR1 and CDR2 sequences are LGHDT and YNNKEL (reference sequence). Trimming at V came to 3 bases and at J to 9 bases, leaving 10 bases not matched to a gene.

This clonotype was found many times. For the CDR3, the DNA is TGCAGTGCCGAAACCCGACTTAGGAACACTGAAGCTTTCTTT. The encoded protein is CSAETRLRNTEAFF. This chain connects TRBV20-1 to TRBJ1-1; D is uncertain. V was trimmed by 6 bases and J by 1 base, leaving 15 bases between them. Germline V gives CDR1 DFQATT, CDR2 SNEGSKA (reference sequence). The CDR3 loop spans 14 amino acids.

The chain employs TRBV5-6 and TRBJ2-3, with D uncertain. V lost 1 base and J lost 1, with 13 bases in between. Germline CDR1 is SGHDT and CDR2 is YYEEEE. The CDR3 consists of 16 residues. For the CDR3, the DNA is TGTGCCAGCAGCTTGATTCTAGGTCTTCGCACAGATACGCAGTATTTT. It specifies CASSLILGLRTDTQYF.

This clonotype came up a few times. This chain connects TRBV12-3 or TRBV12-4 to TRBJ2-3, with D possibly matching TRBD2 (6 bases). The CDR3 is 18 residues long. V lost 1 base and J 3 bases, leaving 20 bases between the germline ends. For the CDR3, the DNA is TGTGCCAGCAGTTTAGGCCCTCTATGGGGGAGGAAGACAGATACGCAGTATTTT. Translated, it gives CASSLGPLWGRKTDTQYF.

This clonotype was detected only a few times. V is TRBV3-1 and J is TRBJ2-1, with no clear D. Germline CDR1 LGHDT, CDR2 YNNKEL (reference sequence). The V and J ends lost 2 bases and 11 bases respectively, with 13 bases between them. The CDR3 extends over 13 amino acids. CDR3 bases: TGTGCCAGCAGCCAAACAACGGGTAATAAGCAGTTCTTC. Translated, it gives CASSQTTGNKQFF.

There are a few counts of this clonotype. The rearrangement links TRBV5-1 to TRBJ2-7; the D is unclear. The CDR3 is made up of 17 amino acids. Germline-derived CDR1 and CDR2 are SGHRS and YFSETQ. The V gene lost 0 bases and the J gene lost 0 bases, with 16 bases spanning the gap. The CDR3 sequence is CASSLVVGSQSSYEQYF. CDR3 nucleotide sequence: TGCGCCAGCAGCTTGGTGGTGGGATCACAGAGCTCCTACGAGCAGTACTTC. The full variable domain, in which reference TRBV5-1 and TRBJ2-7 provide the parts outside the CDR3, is KAGVTQTPRYLIKTRGQQVTLSCSPISGHRSVSWYQQTPGQGLQFLFEYFSETQRNKGNFPGRFSGRQFSNSRSEMNVSTLELGDSALYLCASSLVVGSQSSYEQYFGPGTRLTVT.

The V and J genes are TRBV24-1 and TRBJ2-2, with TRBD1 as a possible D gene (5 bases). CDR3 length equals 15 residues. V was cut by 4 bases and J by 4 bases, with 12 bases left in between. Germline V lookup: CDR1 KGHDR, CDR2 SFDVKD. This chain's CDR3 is CATSEAGKFTGELFF. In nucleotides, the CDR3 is TGTGCCACCAGTGAGGCAGGGAAGTTCACCGGGGAGCTGTTTTTT.

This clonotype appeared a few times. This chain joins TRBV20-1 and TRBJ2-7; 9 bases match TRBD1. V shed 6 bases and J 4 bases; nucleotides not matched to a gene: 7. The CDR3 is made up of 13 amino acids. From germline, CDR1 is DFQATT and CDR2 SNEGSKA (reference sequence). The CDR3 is CSASTGGAYEQYF. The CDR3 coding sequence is TGCAGTGCCTCGACAGGGGGAGCTTACGAGCAGTACTTC.

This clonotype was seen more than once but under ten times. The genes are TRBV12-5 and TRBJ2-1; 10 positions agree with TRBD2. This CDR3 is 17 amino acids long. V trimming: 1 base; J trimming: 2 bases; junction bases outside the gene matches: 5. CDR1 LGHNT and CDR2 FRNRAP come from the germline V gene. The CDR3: CASGLDRLAGAYNEQFF. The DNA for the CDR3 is TGTGCTAGTGGTTTGGACAGGCTAGCGGGAGCCTACAATGAGCAGTTCTTC.

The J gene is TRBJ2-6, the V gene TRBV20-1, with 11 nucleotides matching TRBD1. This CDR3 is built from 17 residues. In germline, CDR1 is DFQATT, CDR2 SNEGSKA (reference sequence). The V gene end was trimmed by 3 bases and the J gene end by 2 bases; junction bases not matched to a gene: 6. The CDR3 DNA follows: TGCAGTGCTAGGGGGACAGGGGGAGAAACTGGGGCCAACGTCCTGACTTTC. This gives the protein CSARGTGGETGANVLTF.

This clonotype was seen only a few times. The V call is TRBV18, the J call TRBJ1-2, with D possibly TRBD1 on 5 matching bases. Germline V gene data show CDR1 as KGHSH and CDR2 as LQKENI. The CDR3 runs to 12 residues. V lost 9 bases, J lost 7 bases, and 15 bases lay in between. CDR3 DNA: TGTGCCAGTTCCGACGGGGGTGGTGGCTACACCTTC. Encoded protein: CASSDGGGGYTF. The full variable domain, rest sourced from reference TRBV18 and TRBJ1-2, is NAGVMQNPRHLVRRRGQEARLRCSPMKGHSHVYWYRQLPEEGLKFMVYLQKENIIDESGMPKERFSAEFPKEGPSILRIQQVVRGDSAAYFCASSDGGGGYTFGSGTRLTVV.

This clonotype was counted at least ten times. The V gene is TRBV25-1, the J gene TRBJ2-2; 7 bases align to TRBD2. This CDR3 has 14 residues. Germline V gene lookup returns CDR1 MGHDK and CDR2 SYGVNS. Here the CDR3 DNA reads TGTGGTTTCTTAGCGGGTAGTAACACCGGGGAGCTGTTTTTT. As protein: CGFLAGSNTGELFF.

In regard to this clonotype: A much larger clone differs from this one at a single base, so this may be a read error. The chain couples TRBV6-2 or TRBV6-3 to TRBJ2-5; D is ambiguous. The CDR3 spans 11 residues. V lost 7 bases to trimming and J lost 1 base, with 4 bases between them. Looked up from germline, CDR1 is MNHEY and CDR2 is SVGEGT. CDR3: CASTFQETQYF. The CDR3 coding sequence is TGTGCCAGCACCTTCCAAGAGACCCAGTACTTC.

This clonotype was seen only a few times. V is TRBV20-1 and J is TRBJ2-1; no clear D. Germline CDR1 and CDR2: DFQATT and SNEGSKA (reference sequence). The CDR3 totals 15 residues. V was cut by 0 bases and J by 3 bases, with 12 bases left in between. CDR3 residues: CSARETLRGYNEQFF. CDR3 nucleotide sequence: TGCAGTGCTAGAGAAACCCTACGAGGCTACAATGAGCAGTTCTTC.

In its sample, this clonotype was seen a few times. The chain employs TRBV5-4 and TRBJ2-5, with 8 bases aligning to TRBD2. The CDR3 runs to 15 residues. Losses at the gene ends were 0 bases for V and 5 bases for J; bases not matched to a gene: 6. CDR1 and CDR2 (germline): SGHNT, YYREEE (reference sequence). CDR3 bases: TGTGCCAGCAGCTTGGGACCTAGCGGGCTGGAGACCCAGTACTTC. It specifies CASSLGPSGLETQYF.

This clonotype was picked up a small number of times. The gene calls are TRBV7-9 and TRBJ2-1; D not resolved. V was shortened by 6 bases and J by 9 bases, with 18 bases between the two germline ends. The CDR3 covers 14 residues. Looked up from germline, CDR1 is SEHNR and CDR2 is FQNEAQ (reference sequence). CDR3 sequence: CASSALDPYVEQFF. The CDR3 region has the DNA TGTGCCAGCAGTGCCTTGGACCCCTACGTTGAGCAGTTCTTC.

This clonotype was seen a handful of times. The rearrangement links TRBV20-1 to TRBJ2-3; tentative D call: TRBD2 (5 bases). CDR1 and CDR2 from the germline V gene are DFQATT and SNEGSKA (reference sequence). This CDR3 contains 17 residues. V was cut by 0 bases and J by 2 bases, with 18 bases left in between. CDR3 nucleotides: TGCAGTGCTAGAGATCGTAGGAGGCCGCGAGTCACAGATACGCAGTATTTT. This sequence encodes CSARDRRRPRVTDTQYF.

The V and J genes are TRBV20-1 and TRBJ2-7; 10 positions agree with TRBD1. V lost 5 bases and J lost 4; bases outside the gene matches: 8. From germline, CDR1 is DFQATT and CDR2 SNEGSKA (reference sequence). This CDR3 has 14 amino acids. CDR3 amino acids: CSARGQGDYYEQYF. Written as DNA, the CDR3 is TGCAGTGCTCGAGGACAGGGGGATTATTACGAGCAGTACTTC.

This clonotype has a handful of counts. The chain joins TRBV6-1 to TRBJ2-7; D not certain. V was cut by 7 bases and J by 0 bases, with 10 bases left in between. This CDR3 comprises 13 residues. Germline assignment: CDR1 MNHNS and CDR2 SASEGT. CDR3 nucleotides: TGTGCCAGCAAACCTCCCAGCTCCTACGAGCAGTACTTC. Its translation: CASKPPSSYEQYF.

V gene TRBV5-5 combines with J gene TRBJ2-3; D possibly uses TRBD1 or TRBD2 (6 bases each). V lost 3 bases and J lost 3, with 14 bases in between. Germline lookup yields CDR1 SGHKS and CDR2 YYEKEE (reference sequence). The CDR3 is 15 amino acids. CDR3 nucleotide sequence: TGTGCCAGCAGCTACCCCCGGGGGCAGACAGATACGCAGTATTTT. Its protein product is CASSYPRGQTDTQYF.

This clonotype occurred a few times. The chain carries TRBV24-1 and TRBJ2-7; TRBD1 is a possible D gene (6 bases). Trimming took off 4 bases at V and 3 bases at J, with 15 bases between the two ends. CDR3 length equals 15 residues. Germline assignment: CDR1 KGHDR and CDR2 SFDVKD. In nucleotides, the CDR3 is TGTGCCACCAGTGACCCCGAGCAGGGGAACTACGAGCAGTACTTC. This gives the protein CATSDPEQGNYEQYF.

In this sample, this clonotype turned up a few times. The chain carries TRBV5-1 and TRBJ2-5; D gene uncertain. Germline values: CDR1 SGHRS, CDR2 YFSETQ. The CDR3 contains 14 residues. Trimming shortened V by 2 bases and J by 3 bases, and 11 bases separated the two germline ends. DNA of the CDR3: TGCGCCAGCAGCTTAGAGATGTCGGAAGAGACCCAGTACTTC. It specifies CASSLEMSEETQYF.

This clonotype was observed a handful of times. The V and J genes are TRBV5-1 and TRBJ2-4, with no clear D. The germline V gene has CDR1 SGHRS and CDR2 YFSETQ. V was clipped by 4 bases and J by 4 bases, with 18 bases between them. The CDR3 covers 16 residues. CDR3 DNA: TGCGCCAGCAGCCCTGCTTCAGGTAGCTCAAAAAACATTCAGTACTTC. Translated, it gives CASSPASGSSKNIQYF.

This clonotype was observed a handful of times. CDR3 nucleotide sequence: TGTGCCAGCAGCCAAGAAAGCGTCAATGAGCAGTTCTTC. Translation gives CASSQESVNEQFF. The chain joins TRBV4-2 to TRBJ2-1; no clear D gene. CDR3 size: 13 residues. The germline V gene encodes CDR1 LGHNA and CDR2 YNFKEQ. Trimming shortened V by 0 bases and J by 6 bases, and 6 bases separated the two germline ends.

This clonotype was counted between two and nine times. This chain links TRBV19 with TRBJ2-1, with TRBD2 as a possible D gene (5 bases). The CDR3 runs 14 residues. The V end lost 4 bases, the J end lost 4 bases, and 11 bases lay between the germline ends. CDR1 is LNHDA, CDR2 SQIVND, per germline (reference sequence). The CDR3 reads CASSRYGEYNEQFF. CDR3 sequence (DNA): TGTGCCAGTAGTAGATACGGGGAGTACAATGAGCAGTTCTTC.

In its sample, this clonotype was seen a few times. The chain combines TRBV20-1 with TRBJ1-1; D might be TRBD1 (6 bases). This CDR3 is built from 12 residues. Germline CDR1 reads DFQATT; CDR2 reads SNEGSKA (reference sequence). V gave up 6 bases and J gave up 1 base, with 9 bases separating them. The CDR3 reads CSAPTGNTEAFF. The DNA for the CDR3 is TGCAGTGCGCCGACAGGGAACACTGAAGCTTTCTTT.

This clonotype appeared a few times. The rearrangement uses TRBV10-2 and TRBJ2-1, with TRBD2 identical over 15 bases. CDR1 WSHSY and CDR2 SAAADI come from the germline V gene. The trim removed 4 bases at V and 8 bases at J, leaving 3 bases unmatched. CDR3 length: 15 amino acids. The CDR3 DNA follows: TGCGCCAGCAGTGGAGGACTAGCGGGAGGGGATGAGCAGTTCTTC. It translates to CASSGGLAGGDEQFF.

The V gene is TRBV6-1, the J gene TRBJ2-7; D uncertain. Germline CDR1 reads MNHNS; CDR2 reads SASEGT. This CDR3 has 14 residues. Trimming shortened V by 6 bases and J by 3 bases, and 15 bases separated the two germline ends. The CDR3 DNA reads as TGTGCCAGCAGGATGGACGGAAACTTCTACGAGCAGTACTTC. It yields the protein CASRMDGNFYEQYF.

The DNA of the CDR3 is TGTGCCAGCAGCCAAGAGGGGTTGCCTGGAAACACCATATATTTT. Translated: CASSQEGLPGNTIYF. The chain uses TRBV7-6 and TRBJ1-3; D is perhaps TRBD1 (5 bases). The germline V and J ends were trimmed by 5 bases and 2 bases, with 13 bases remaining between them. The length of the CDR3 is 15 residues. The germline V gene has CDR1 SGHVS and CDR2 FNYEAQ.

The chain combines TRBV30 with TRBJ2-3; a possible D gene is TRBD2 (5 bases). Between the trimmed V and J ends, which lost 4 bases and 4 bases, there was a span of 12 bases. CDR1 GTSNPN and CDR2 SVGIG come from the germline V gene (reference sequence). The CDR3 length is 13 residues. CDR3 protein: CAWTSGPPDTQYF. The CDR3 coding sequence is TGTGCCTGGACGAGCGGACCACCAGATACGCAGTATTTT.

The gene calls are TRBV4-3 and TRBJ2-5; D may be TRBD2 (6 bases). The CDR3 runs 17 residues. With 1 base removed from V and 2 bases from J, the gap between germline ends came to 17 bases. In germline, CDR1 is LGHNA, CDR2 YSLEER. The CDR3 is CASSQGPGGVGQETQYF. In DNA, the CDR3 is TGCGCCAGCAGCCAAGGCCCCGGGGGAGTTGGGCAAGAGACCCAGTACTTC.